Shown below are 6 T cell receptor beta chains from a single sample sequenced in a study of radiotherapy plus CTLA-4 blockade in lung cancer. Produced via immunoSEQ multiplex PCR; TCRdb's table is partial and in-frame only. Seen here are roughly 70,000 clones, over 75% observed once, and the top ten hold over 35%. The source was peripheral blood, collected from a patient treated with radiotherapy plus ipilimumab. The source of these receptors is a human donor with non-small cell lung cancer that progressed on radiotherapy plus ipilimumab.

This chain links TRBV7-9 with TRBJ2-7; D unresolved. This CDR3 contains 13 residues. Germline loops: CDR1 SEHNR, CDR2 FQNEAQ (reference sequence). Deletions cut 0 bases from V and 2 bases from J, with 5 bases between. The CDR3 sequence is CASSLAVPYEQYF. The CDR3 coding sequence is TGTGCCAGCAGCTTAGCGGTTCCCTACGAGCAGTACTTC.

The gene calls are TRBV19 and TRBJ2-2, with D unresolved. Germline V gene sequence: CDR1 LNHDA, CDR2 SQIVND (reference sequence). The CDR3 is 11 amino acids. V lost 8 bases, J lost 6 bases, and 7 bases lay in between. CDR3 DNA: TGTGCCAGTCGGACCGCCGGGGAGCTGTTTTTT. Protein: CASRTAGELFF.

The CDR3 here is CASSLDVGGTQYF. The CDR3 DNA is TGTGCCAGCAGTTTAGACGTTGGAGGGACCCAGTACTTC. The rearrangement joins TRBV27 to TRBJ2-5; D might be TRBD2 (5 bases). CDR3 length: 13 residues. Per the germline V gene, CDR1 is MNHEY and CDR2 is SMNVEV (reference sequence). V was trimmed by 2 bases and J by 7 bases, leaving 11 bases between them.

The chain couples TRBV6-5 to TRBJ2-5; D gene unclear. The CDR3 loop spans 12 amino acids. Trimming shortened V by 2 bases and J by 4 bases, and 5 bases separated the two germline ends. Germline V gene lookup returns CDR1 MNHEY and CDR2 SVGAGI. The CDR3 DNA reads as TGTGCCAGCAGTTACATCGGAGAGACCCAGTACTTC. Its protein is CASSYIGETQYF.

This chain uses TRBV28 with TRBJ1-4; TRBD1 is a possible D gene (5 bases). Trimming left V 10 bases short and J 2 bases short, with 14 bases between. This CDR3 has 14 residues. CDR1 and CDR2 from the germline V gene are MDHEN and SYDVKM. CDR3 in amino acids: CATMRGGTNEKLFF. The CDR3 nucleotides read TGTGCCACTATGAGGGGTGGTACTAATGAAAAACTGTTTTTT.

This chain links TRBV30 with TRBJ1-3; no clear D. V lost 4 bases and J 0 bases, leaving 16 bases between the germline ends. Germline-derived CDR1 and CDR2 are GTSNPN and SVGIG (reference sequence). This CDR3 is 16 amino acids long. The CDR3, as DNA: TGTGCCTGGATAAACGAACCTTTCCCCTCTGGAAACACCATATATTTT. This encodes CAWINEPFPSGNTIYF.